This passage covers 2 T cell receptor beta chains from one sample sequenced in a study of read filtering for tumor transcriptome and immune sequencing. From 400 to 450 ng of RNA, a library with molecular barcoded alpha/delta and beta/gamma adaptors was made. From the reads, TCRdb called clonotypes with MiXCR, one entry per CDR3 protein. The sample records 35,000 to 50,000 distinct CDR3 sequences, approximately 10% being singletons. The sample consisted of a population of CD138-negative cells sorted from bone marrow. All receptors come from a donor at least 40 years old with multiple myeloma.

This clonotype was detected ten times or more. At one end the junction does not follow the germline gene, possibly because of a read error. The J gene is TRBJ2-2, the V gene TRBV11-3, with a tentative D call TRBD2 (6 bases). The CDR3 consists of 15 residues. Germline CDR1 SGHNT, CDR2 YENEEA. CDR3 coding DNA: TGTGCCAGCAGCCCCGGGGGAGCGAACACCGGGGAGCTGCTTTTT. This sequence encodes CASSPGGANTGELLF.

On this clonotype itself: A much larger clone is a single base away; this may be a read error. The rearrangement uses TRBV20-1 and TRBJ2-3, with D unresolved. The germline CDR1 and CDR2 sequences are DFQATT and SNEGSKA (reference sequence). This CDR3 comprises 13 residues. CDR3 sequence (DNA): TGCAGTGCTAGCGGCGGATACACAGATGCGCAGTATTTT. Amino acids: CSASGGYTDAQYF.